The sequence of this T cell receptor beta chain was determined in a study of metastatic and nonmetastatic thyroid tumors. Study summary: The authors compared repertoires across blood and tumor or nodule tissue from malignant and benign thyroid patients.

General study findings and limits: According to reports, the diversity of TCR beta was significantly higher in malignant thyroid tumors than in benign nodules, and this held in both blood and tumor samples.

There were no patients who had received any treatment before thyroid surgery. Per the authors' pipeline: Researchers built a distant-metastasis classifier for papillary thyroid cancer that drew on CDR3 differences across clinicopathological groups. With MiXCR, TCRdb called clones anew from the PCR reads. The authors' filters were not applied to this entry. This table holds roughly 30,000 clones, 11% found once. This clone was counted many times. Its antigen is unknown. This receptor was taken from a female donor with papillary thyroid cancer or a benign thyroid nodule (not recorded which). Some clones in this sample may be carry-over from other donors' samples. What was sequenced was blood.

The CDR3 nucleotides read TGTGCCAGCAGTCACAGATTTTCCGAATACGAGCAGTACTTC. This encodes CASSHRFSEYEQYF. The V and J genes are TRBV7-8 and TRBJ2-7, with no clear D. Trimming took 6 bases from V and 4 from J, leaving 16 bases between them. The CDR3 has 14 residues. Germline CDR1 is SGHVS and CDR2 is FQNEAQ. Variable domain in full (rest from reference TRBV7-8 and TRBJ2-7): GAGVSQSPRYKVAKRGQDVALRCDPISGHVSLFWYQQALGQGPEFLTYFQNEAQLDKSGLPSDRFFAERPEGSVSTLKIQRTQQEDSAVYLCASSHRFSEYEQYFGPGTRLTVT.